This T cell receptor beta chain was documented in a study of blood T cell repertoires in COVID-19 (dated by TCRdb to the early 2020s). Some background on the complete study: Collaborator samples came from the United States, Italy and Spain and covered acute and convalescent phases of COVID-19. The material from the prospective study consisted of cDNA or gDNA derived from T cells, B-cell-depleted T cells, or PBMCs. Deeply sampled blood TCRbeta repertoires from subjects exposed to, actively infected with, or recovered from COVID-19 were included in the dataset. A freely available public database, intended as a resource for researchers studying the immune response to SARS-CoV-2, is where the repertoires were released. Samples were obtained from the ongoing ImmuneRACE study (first 160 participants) and from about 1,300 subjects provided by 6 global collaborators. Nearly every sample came with metadata listing a de-identified subject ID, COVID-19 status, age in years and sex. HLA class I and class II types, where available, came from metadata supplied by the sample provider rather than from assay-based typing. Results and caveats for the whole study, not just this receptor: The amount of clinical and demographic metadata varied by source and participant and was provided uncurated.

The collaborating institutions used their own protocols to collect whole blood in K2EDTA tubes. For TCRbeta analysis, collaborator samples were shipped as frozen whole blood, as isolated PBMCs, or as DNA extracted from either sample type. The immunoSEQ Assay, a bias-controlled multiplex PCR, was used to amplify TCRbeta CDR3 regions from genomic DNA. As for how the authors treated the data: The number of nucleated cells in each sample was estimated by amplification of reference gene primers within the assay. To quantify the absolute abundance of each unique TCRbeta CDR3 rearrangement, sequence reads were collapsed and filtered. For each sample, productive Simpson clonality was calculated as the square root of Simpson's diversity index over productive rearrangements. TCRdb provides this immuneACCESS table in a form limited to in-frame rearrangements. Some clones are lacking; in checked studies, under half of them reflect an unresolved V gene, and why the rest are absent is not known. The DNA gave D and trimming, while V, J and clone size come from that table. This sample comprises 20,000 or so clones, 85% to 90% of them detected only once. The ten largest account for roughly 21% of the sample.

Concerning this clone: The antigen it recognizes is unknown. No base quality values were provided; no much bigger clone lies one nucleotide off.

A distance of 9 bases separates the germline ends of V and J, which lose 2 bases and 7 bases respectively. From the cysteine up to the phenylalanine, the CDR3 has a length of 12 residues. Only the CDR3 DNA is retained, 36 bases long and in frame from the first base. Taken from the germline V gene (reference sequence), the CDR1 and CDR2 loops are SEHNR and FQNEAQ. The sequence is built from TRBV7-9 and TRBJ2-7; TRBD2 could be the D gene, as 5 bases match. The source material was peripheral blood. This TCR was sampled from a human donor in a cohort sampled during active COVID-19. CDR3 protein: CASSLMAGEQYF. The nucleotides are TGTGCCAGCAGCTTAATGGCGGGTGAGCAGTACTTC.